This entry is about one TCR beta chain. What it binds is not known. Described time point: newly diagnosed GD, antithyroid drugs for less than 3 months. Isolated PBMC RNA provided the starting material for the TCR library. Assembly of TCR beta libraries relied on iRepertoire HTBI primers together with Arm-PCR of CDR3 regions. Each CDR3 protein is one row after TCRdb ran MiXCR on the multiplex PCR reads. This sample has 300,000 to 400,000 distinct CDR3 sequences, with 16% found just once. Germline V CDR1 and CDR2: KGHDR, SFDVKD. The V segment lost 3 bases and the J segment 1 base; nucleotides outside the gene matches: 10. The CDR3 contains 18 residues. The sample comes from a study of regulatory T cells in long-lasting Graves disease. Study-level points and caveats: Lower TCR diversity characterized persistent Graves' patients relative to newly diagnosed patients. Thyroid tissue went unstudied; only peripheral blood was examined.

The sample was also reused in another study, on T cells in Graves' hyperthyroidism and ophthalmopathy.

The receptor's source is a man aged 35 to 55 with Graves disease. The sequencing used peripheral blood mononuclear cells (PBMCs), collected at new diagnosis, from a patient treated with antithyroid drugs. V gene TRBV24-1 combines with J gene TRBJ2-3; 9 nucleotides match TRBD1. The CDR3, as DNA: TGTGCCACCAGTGATACCGGGACAGGGAGGAAAGGCACAGATACGCAGTATTTT. Its protein product is CATSDTGTGRKGTDTQYF.